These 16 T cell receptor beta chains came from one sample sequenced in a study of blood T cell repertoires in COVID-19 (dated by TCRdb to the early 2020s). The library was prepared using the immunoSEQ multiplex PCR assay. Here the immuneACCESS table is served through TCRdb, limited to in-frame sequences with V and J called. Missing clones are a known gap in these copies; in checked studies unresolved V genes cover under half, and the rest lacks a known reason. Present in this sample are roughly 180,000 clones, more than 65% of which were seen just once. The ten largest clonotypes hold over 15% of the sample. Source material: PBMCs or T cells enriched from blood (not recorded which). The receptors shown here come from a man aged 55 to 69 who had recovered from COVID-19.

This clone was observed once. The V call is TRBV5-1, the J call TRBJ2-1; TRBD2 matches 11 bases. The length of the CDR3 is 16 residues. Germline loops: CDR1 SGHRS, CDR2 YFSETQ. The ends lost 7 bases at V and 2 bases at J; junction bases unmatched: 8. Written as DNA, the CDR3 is TGCGCCAGCTATAGCGGGAGGGGGGCAACCTACAATGAGCAGTTCTTC. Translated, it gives CASYSGRGATYNEQFF.

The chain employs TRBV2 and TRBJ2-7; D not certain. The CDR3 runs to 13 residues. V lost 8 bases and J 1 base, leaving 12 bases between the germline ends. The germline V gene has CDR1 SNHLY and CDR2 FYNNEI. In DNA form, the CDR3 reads TGTGCCAGCGGCGGTTTAGGATCCTACGAGCAGTACTTC. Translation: CASGGLGSYEQYF.

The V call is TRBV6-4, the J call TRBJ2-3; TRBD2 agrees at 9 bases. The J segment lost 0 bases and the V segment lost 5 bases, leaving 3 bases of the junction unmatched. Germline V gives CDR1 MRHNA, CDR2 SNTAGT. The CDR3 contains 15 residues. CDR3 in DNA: TGTGCCAGCAGTACCACTAGCGGGAGCACAGATACGCAGTATTTT. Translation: CASSTTSGSTDTQYF.

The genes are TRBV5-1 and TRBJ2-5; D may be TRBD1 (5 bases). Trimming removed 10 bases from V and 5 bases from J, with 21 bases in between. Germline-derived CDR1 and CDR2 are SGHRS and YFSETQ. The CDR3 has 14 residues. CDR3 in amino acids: CARSDRLEGETQYF. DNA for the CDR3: TGCGCCCGTTCTGACAGACTCGAAGGGGAGACCCAGTACTTC.

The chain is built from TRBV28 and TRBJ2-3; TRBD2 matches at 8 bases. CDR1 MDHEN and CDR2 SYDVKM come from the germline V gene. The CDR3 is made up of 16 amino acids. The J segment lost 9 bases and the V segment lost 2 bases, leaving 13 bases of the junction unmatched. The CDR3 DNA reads TGTGCCAGCAGTTTACGGGGACTAGGCCATTATCGGACGCAGTATTTT. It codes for CASSLRGLGHYRTQYF.

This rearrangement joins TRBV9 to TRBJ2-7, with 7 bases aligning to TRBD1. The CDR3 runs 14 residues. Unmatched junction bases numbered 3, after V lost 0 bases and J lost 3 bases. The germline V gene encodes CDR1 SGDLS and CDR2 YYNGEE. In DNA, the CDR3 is TGTGCCAGCAGCGTAGGACAGGGACACTACGAGCAGTACTTC. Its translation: CASSVGQGHYEQYF.

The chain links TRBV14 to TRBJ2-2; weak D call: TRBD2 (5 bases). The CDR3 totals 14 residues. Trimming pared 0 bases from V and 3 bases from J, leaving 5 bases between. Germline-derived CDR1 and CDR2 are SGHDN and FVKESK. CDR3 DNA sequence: TGTGCCAGCAGCCAAGATAGCGACACCGGGGAGCTGTTTTTT. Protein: CASSQDSDTGELFF.

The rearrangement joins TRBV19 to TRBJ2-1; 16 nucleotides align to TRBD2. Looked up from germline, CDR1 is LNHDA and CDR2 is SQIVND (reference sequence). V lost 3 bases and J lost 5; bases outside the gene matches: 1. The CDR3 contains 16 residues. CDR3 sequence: CASSIGTSGRDNEQFF. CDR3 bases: TGTGCCAGTAGTATTGGGACTAGCGGGAGGGACAATGAGCAGTTCTTC. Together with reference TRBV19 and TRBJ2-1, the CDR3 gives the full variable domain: DGGITQSPKYLFRKEGQNVTLSCEQNLNHDAMYWYRQDPGQGLRLIYYSQIVNDFQKGDIAEGYSVSREKKESFPLTVTSAQKNPTAFYLCASSIGTSGRDNEQFFGPGTRLTVL.

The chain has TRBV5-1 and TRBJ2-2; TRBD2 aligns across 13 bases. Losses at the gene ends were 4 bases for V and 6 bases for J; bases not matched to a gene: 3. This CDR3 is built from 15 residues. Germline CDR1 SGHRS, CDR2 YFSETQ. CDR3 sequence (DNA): TGCGCCAGCAGCAGGACTAGCGGGAGTTCCGGGGAGCTGTTTTTT. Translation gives CASSRTSGSSGELFF.

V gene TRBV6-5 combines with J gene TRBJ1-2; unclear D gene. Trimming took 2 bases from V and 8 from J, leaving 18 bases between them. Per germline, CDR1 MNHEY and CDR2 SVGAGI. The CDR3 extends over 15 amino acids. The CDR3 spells CASSYASRGGGGYTF. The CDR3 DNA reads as TGTGCCAGCAGTTACGCCTCCCGCGGCGGTGGCGGCTACACCTTC.

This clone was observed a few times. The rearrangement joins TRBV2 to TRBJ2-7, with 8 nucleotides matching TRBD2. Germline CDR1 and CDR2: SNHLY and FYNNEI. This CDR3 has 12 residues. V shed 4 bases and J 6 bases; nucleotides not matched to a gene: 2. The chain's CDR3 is CASSVGGGEQYF. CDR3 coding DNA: TGTGCCAGCAGTGTCGGGGGGGGCGAGCAGTACTTC.

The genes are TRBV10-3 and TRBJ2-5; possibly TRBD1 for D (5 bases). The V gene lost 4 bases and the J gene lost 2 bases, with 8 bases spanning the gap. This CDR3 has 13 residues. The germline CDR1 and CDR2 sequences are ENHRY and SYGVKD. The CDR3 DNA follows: TGTGCCATCAGTGGGACAAAACAAGAGACCCAGTACTTC. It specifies CAISGTKQETQYF.

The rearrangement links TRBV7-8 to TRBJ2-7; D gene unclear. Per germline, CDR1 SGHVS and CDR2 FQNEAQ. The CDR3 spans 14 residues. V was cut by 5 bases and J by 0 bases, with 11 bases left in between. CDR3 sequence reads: CASSELTSSYEQYF. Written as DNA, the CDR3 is TGTGCCAGCAGCGAATTAACGAGCTCCTACGAGCAGTACTTC.

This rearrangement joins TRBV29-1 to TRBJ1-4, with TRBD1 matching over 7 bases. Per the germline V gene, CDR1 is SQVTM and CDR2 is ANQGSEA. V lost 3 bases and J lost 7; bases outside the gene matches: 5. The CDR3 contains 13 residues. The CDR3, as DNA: TGCAGCGTTGATTTAGGGGGCACTGAAAAACTGTTTTTT. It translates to CSVDLGGTEKLFF.

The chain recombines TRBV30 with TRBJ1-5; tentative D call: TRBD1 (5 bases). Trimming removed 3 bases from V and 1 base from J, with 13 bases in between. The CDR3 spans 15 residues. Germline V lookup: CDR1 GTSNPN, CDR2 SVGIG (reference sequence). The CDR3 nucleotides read TGTGCCTGGAGCGCGGGACGGTTCAGCAATCAGCCCCAGCATTTT. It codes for CAWSAGRFSNQPQHF.

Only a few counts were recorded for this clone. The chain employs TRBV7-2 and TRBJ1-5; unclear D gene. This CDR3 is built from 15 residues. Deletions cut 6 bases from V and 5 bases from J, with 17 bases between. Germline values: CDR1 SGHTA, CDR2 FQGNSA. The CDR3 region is CASSPILGRDQPQHF. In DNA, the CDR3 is TGTGCCAGCAGTCCGATTTTAGGGAGGGATCAGCCCCAGCATTTT.